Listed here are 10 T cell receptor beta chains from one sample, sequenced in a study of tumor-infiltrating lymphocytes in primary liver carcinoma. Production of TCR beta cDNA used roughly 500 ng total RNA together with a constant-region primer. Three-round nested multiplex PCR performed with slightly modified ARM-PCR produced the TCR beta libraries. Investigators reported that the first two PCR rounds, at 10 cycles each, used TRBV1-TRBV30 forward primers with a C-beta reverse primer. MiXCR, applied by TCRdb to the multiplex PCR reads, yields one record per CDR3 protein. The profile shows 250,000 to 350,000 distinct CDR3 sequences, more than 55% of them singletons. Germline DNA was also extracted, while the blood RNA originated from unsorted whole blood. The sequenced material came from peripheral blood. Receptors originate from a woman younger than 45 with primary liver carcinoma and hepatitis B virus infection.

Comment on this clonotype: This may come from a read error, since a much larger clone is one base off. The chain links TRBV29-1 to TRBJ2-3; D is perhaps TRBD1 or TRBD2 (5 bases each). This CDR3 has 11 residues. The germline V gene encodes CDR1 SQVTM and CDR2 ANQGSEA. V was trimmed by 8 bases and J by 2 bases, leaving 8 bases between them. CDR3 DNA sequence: TGCAGCTTGGGGGACACAGATACGCAGTATTTT. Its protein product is CSLGDTDTQYF.

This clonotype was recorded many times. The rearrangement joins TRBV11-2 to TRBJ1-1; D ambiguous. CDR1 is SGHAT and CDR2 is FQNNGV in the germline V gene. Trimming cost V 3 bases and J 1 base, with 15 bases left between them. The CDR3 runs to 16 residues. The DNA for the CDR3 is TGTGCCAGCAGCTTCCTCCCACCGACCGGGAACACTGAAGCTTTCTTT. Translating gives CASSFLPPTGNTEAFF.

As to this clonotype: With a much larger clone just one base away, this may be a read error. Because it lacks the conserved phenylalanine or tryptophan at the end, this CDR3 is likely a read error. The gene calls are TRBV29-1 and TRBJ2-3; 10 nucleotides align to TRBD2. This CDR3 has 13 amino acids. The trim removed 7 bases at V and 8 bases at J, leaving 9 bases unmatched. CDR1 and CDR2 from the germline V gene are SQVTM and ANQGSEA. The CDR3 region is CSGSGTSDATQYS. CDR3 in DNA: TGCAGCGGCTCCGGGACTAGCGACGCTACGCAGTATTCT.

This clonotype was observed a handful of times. Written as DNA, the CDR3 is TGTGCCAGCAGCTTGGAATCCCATAACAATGAGCAGTTCTTC. Translation: CASSLESHNNEQFF. The rearrangement uses TRBV5-4 and TRBJ2-1, with unresolved D. V was shortened by 0 bases and J by 5 bases, with 9 bases between the two germline ends. Per germline, CDR1 SGHNT and CDR2 YYREEE (reference sequence). The CDR3 is 14 amino acids.

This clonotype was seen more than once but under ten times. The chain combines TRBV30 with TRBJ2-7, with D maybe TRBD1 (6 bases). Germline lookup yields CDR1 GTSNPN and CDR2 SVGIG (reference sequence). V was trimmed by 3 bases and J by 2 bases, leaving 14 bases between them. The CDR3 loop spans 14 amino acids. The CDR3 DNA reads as TGTGCCTGGAGGACCACACAGGGAACCTACGAGCAGTACTTC. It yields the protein CAWRTTQGTYEQYF.

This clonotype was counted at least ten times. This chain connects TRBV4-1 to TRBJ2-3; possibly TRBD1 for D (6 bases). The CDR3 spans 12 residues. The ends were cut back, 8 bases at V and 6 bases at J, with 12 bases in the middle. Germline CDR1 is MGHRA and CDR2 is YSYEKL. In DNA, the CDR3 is TGCGCCAGCCAGGGGACCGGGGATACGCAGTATTTT. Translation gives CASQGTGDTQYF.

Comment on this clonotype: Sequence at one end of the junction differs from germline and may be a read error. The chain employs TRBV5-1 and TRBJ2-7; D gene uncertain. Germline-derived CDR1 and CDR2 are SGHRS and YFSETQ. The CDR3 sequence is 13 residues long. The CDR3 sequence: CASSSGPSYEQSF. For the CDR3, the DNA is TGCGCCAGCAGCTCCGGACCGTCCTACGAGCAGTCCTTC.

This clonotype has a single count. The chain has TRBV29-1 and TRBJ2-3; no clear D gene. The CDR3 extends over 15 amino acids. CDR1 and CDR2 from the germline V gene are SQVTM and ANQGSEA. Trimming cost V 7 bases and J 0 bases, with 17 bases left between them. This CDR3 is CSAVDAFSSTDTQYF. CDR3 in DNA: TGCAGCGCTGTGGATGCGTTTTCTAGCACAGATACGCAGTATTTT.

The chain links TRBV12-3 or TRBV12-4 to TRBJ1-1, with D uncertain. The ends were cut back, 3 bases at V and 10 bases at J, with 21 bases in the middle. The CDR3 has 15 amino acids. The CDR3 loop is CASSFWGSGGPAAFF. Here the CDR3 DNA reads TGTGCCAGCAGTTTTTGGGGATCGGGTGGACCTGCAGCTTTCTTT.

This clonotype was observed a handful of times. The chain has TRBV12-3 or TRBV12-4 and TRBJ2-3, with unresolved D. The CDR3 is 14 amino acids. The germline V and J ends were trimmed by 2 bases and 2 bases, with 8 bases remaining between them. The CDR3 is CASSLLDITDTQYF. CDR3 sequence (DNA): TGTGCCAGCAGTTTATTAGACATCACAGATACGCAGTATTTT.